This T cell receptor (beta chain) was captured in a study of cytomegalovirus exposure and HLA in healthy donors. Points from the study as a whole: Association of a missense DCLRE1C variant with TCR beta V- and J-gene trimming was reported in a later analysis. Being productive about 90% or about 30% of the time was typical of most TCR beta V segments in an earlier analysis.

The CDR3 runs to 14 residues. The V gene's germline CDR1 is LGHNA and CDR2 YSLEER. J was trimmed by 1 base and V by 4 bases; bases with no gene match: 1. The PCR was carried out with 60 Vbeta primers and 13 Jbeta primers. In the original processing: Counted up in a later analysis, unique TCR beta chains came to some 72 million, with about 9.9 million shared. Using immunoSEQ multiplex PCR, the repertoire was profiled, and TCRdb retains in-frame clones only, with some absent. Clonal size and the V and J genes are those of that table, whereas D and trimming came from the DNA. The sample consists of around 94,000 clones, less than 85% of them appearing once. A remark on this clone: The antigen is not known.

This rearrangement joins TRBV4-3 to TRBJ1-2; 9 nucleotides agree with TRBD1. This clonotype originated in a man younger than 35 in good health and CMV-seronegative. The material sequenced was PBMCs. The CDR3 DNA sequence: TGCGCCAGCAGCCGGACAGGGGATAACTATGGCTACACCTTC. Translating it yields CASSRTGDNYGYTF.